These 26 T cell receptor beta chains originate from one sample sequenced in a study of OX40 agonist ivuxolimab in advanced cancers. The library was produced with the immunoSEQ multiplex PCR assay. TCRdb holds this immuneACCESS table with in-frame rearrangements only. Some clones are missing; in checked studies, unresolved V genes explain under half, and the rest has no known cause. This sample holds 40,000 or so clones; more than 75% were observed only once. The top ten constitute approximately 15% of the sample. The sequences come from CD4+ or CD8+ T cells sorted from blood, collected in a trial of the OX40 agonist ivuxolimab. The source is an adult with an advanced solid tumor such as melanoma, head and neck, liver or kidney cancer.

CDR3 amino acids: CASSQAEEQFF. DNA for the CDR3: TGCGCCAGCAGCCAGGCGGAGGAGCAGTTCTTC. The chain has TRBV4-1 and TRBJ2-1; no firm D call. The CDR3 covers 11 residues. Germline assignment: CDR1 MGHRA and CDR2 YSYEKL. The V gene lost 3 bases and the J gene lost 10 bases, with 7 bases spanning the gap.

The V call is TRBV4-2, the J call TRBJ1-2; tentatively, D is TRBD1 (6 bases). The CDR3 length is 12 residues. Trimming took 4 bases from V and 11 from J, leaving 14 bases between them. Germline assignment: CDR1 LGHNA and CDR2 YNFKEQ. In nucleotides, the CDR3 is TGTGCCAGCAGCCTAGAGGACAGCAGATACACCTTC. Amino acids: CASSLEDSRYTF.

This clone was recorded once. The CDR3 sequence is CASSSNNQPQHF. As DNA, the CDR3 is TGTGCCAGCAGCTCCAATAATCAGCCCCAGCATTTT. V usage is TRBV7-9 and J usage is TRBJ1-5; no firm D call. The CDR3 has 12 amino acids. In germline, CDR1 is SEHNR, CDR2 FQNEAQ (reference sequence). Trimming left V 4 bases short and J 4 bases short, with 5 bases between.

The V gene is TRBV27, the J gene TRBJ2-2, with D perhaps TRBD2 (6 bases). V gave up 3 bases and J gave up 6 bases, with 17 bases separating them. There are 16 residues in the CDR3. CDR1 is MNHEY, CDR2 SMNVEV, per germline (reference sequence). The CDR3 sequence: CASSFSPGEGSGELFF. DNA of the CDR3: TGTGCCAGCAGTTTTTCCCCGGGAGAGGGATCCGGGGAGCTGTTTTTT.

The rearrangement uses TRBV9 and TRBJ2-3, with 14 nucleotides matching TRBD2. The V and J ends lost 3 bases and 6 bases, in that order; junction bases with no gene match: 0. The CDR3 extends over 14 amino acids. The germline CDR1 and CDR2 sequences are SGDLS and YYNGEE. Here the CDR3 reads CASSGLAGGDTQYF. As DNA, the CDR3 is TGTGCCAGCAGCGGACTAGCGGGAGGGGATACGCAGTATTTT.

The gene calls are TRBV28 and TRBJ1-1; D is possibly TRBD1 (5 bases). The V end was cut by 6 bases, the J end by 0 bases, with 14 bases between. CDR1 and CDR2 from the germline V gene are MDHEN and SYDVKM. This CDR3 is built from 15 residues. The CDR3 here is CASSPGQTMNTEAFF. CDR3 DNA sequence: TGTGCCAGCAGCCCGGGGCAGACAATGAACACTGAAGCTTTCTTT.

This clone was observed a few times. V and J are TRBV4-3 and TRBJ1-2; perhaps TRBD1 as D (6 bases). This CDR3 has 13 amino acids. The germline V gene has CDR1 LGHNA and CDR2 YSLEER. V lost 1 base to trimming and J lost 13 bases, with 16 bases between them. The CDR3 protein is CASSQGRGGLSTF. The CDR3 nucleotides are TGCGCCAGCAGCCAAGGGCGGGGGGGGCTGAGCACCTTC.

The CDR3 is CASTTSGYYNEQFF. CDR3 sequence (DNA): TGTGCCAGCACCACTAGCGGTTATTACAATGAGCAGTTCTTC. The chain carries TRBV6-5 and TRBJ2-1; 8 positions agree with TRBD2. The J segment lost 4 bases and the V segment lost 7 bases, leaving 6 bases of the junction unmatched. The CDR3 has 14 amino acids. CDR1 is MNHEY, CDR2 SVGAGI, per germline.

The chain recombines TRBV6-6 with TRBJ1-5; D is perhaps TRBD1 (5 bases). Germline assignment: CDR1 MNHNY and CDR2 SVGAGI (reference sequence). The CDR3 has 15 residues. V lost 5 bases, J lost 3 bases, and 14 bases lay in between. The CDR3 DNA reads as TGTGCCAGCAGTGACGGGACCGATAACAATCAGCCCCAGCATTTT. Its translation is CASSDGTDNNQPQHF.

This clone was seen only a few times. The V gene is TRBV11-2, the J gene TRBJ1-1, with no clear D. CDR1 SGHAT and CDR2 FQNNGV come from the germline V gene. The CDR3 is 13 residues long. V shed 1 base and J shed 7 bases, with 10 bases lying between them. This CDR3 reads CASSLGPRSEAFF. DNA for the CDR3: TGTGCCAGCAGCTTAGGGCCCCGAAGTGAAGCTTTCTTT.

The chain uses TRBV21-1 and TRBJ1-6; no check of the table's D call, TRBD1, against the DNA was made. TRBV21-1 is a known pseudogene. The CDR3 covers 15 residues. Written as DNA, the CDR3 is TGTGCCAACTCAGTGGGGGACAGGGTGGCTTCACCCCTCCACTTT. This sequence encodes CANSVGDRVASPLHF.

The V gene is TRBV10-1, the J gene TRBJ1-2, with a tentative D call TRBD1 (5 bases). CDR1 and CDR2 (germline): WNHNN, SYGVQD (reference sequence). Deletions cut 2 bases from V and 8 bases from J, with 21 bases between. CDR3 length: 16 amino acids. The CDR3 loop reads CASSERTSMDLLGYTF. The DNA of the CDR3 is TGCGCCAGCAGTGAGAGGACATCTATGGATCTTTTGGGCTACACCTTC.

Comment on this clone: Compared with germline, one end of the junction differs, possibly owing to a read error. The V gene is TRBV7-9, the J gene TRBJ1-2, with no clear D. The CDR3 contains 12 residues. Germline V lookup: CDR1 SEHNR, CDR2 FQNEAQ (reference sequence). The CDR3 protein is CASSLSFYGHTF. The CDR3, as DNA: TGTGCCAGCAGCTTAAGCTTCTATGGCCACACCTTC.

The chain uses TRBV11-3 and TRBJ2-7; no definite D call. V dropped 3 bases and J dropped 0 bases, with 9 bases sitting between them. From germline, CDR1 is SGHNT and CDR2 YENEEA. The CDR3 runs 14 residues. In DNA form, the CDR3 reads TGTGCCAGCAGCTTCCGGCTATTCTCCTACGAGCAGTACTTC. It yields the protein CASSFRLFSYEQYF.

The rearrangement uses TRBV28 and TRBJ2-1; 11 bases agree with TRBD2. The CDR3 length is 15 residues. Germline V lookup: CDR1 MDHEN, CDR2 SYDVKM. J lost 6 bases, V lost 4 bases, and 5 bases had no gene match. The CDR3 is CASSYTSGSVNEQFF. The CDR3 DNA reads TGTGCCAGCAGTTACACTAGCGGGAGCGTCAATGAGCAGTTCTTC.

The chain carries TRBV14 and TRBJ1-1, with D unclear. Trimming pared 1 base from V and 5 bases from J, leaving 5 bases between. The CDR3 spans 12 residues. Germline V lookup: CDR1 SGHDN, CDR2 FVKESK. CDR3 nucleotide sequence: TGTGCCAGCAGCCAAGTGGGAACTGAAGCTTTCTTT. Translating gives CASSQVGTEAFF. Drawing the rest from reference TRBV14 and TRBJ1-1, the complete variable domain is EAGVTQFPSHSVIEKGQTVTLRCDPISGHDNLYWYRRVMGKEIKFLLHFVKESKQDESGMPNNRFLAERTGGTYSTLKVQPAELEDSGVYFCASSQVGTEAFFGQGTRLTVV.

Only one count was recorded for this clone. V gene TRBV5-4 combines with J gene TRBJ2-3; TRBD2 agrees at 8 bases. There are 15 residues in the CDR3. CDR1 and CDR2 from the germline V gene are SGHNT and YYREEE (reference sequence). The V gene end was trimmed by 0 bases and the J gene end by 2 bases; junction bases not matched to a gene: 2. DNA for the CDR3: TGTGCCAGCAGCTTGGTAGCGGGGCACACAGATACGCAGTATTTT. It translates to CASSLVAGHTDTQYF.

This rearrangement joins TRBV6-5 to TRBJ1-1, with D possibly matching TRBD1 (6 bases). Germline-derived CDR1 and CDR2 are MNHEY and SVGAGI. This CDR3 contains 16 residues. The germline V and J ends were trimmed by 1 base and 6 bases, with 18 bases remaining between them. The CDR3 nucleotides read TGTGCCAGCAGTTACTTCGGGCGCGACAGGAAGGCTGAAGCTTTCTTT. Its translation: CASSYFGRDRKAEAFF.

This chain joins TRBV28 and TRBJ1-1, with D unresolved. Germline-derived CDR1 and CDR2 are MDHEN and SYDVKM. The CDR3 spans 17 residues. V gave up 2 bases and J gave up 1 base, with 17 bases separating them. The CDR3 DNA reads as TGTGCCAGCAGTTTAGGGGAGGAGGAGATTCCGAACACTGAAGCTTTCTTT. Translating it yields CASSLGEEEIPNTEAFF.

The chain combines TRBV28 with TRBJ2-1; D remains ambiguous. With 5 bases removed from V and 0 bases from J, the gap between germline ends came to 11 bases. This CDR3 is 15 amino acids long. CDR1 is MDHEN, CDR2 SYDVKM, per germline. CDR3 sequence: CASSDTPSSYNEQFF. CDR3 nucleotide sequence: TGTGCCAGCAGTGATACACCTAGCTCCTACAATGAGCAGTTCTTC.

The rearrangement uses TRBV5-6 and TRBJ1-2; no definite D call. Trimming removed 0 bases from V and 0 bases from J, with 6 bases in between. CDR3 length: 14 amino acids. Germline V gene sequence: CDR1 SGHDT, CDR2 YYEEEE. The CDR3 bases are TGTGCCAGCAGCTTGGACGGTTCTAACTATGGCTACACCTTC. Its translation: CASSLDGSNYGYTF.

CDR3 amino acids: CATSEEYQETQYF. In DNA form, the CDR3 reads TGTGCCACCTCGGAAGAGTACCAAGAGACCCAGTACTTC. The chain joins TRBV11-2 to TRBJ2-5; the D is unclear. Germline V gene lookup returns CDR1 SGHAT and CDR2 FQNNGV. This CDR3 contains 13 residues. V was clipped by 10 bases and J by 0 bases, with 12 bases between them.

The gene calls are TRBV4-2 and TRBJ2-3; D is perhaps TRBD2 (7 bases). Trimming took off 0 bases at V and 4 bases at J, with 14 bases between the two ends. The length of the CDR3 is 16 residues. The germline CDR1 and CDR2 sequences are LGHNA and YNFKEQ. CDR3 residues: CASSQDSGRGADTQYF. The CDR3 DNA sequence: TGTGCCAGCAGCCAAGACAGTGGGAGGGGGGCAGATACGCAGTATTTT.

The rearrangement uses TRBV28 and TRBJ2-1; 8 nucleotides line up with TRBD2. Per the germline V gene, CDR1 is MDHEN and CDR2 is SYDVKM. The CDR3 totals 16 residues. V was clipped by 4 bases and J by 8 bases; unmatched bases: 13. The CDR3 here is CASSYGPTSDSDEQFF. The CDR3 region has the DNA TGTGCCAGCAGTTACGGTCCGACTAGCGATTCCGATGAGCAGTTCTTC. Looking up the rest from reference TRBV28 and TRBJ2-1 gives the full variable domain: DVKVTQSSRYLVKRTGEKVFLECVQDMDHENMFWYRQDPGLGLRLIYFSYDVKMKEKGDIPEGYSVSREKKERFSLILESASTNQTSMYLCASSYGPTSDSDEQFFGPGTRLTVL.

CDR3 in amino acids: CASWEGQDLSYEQYF. Written as DNA, the CDR3 is TGTGCCAGCTGGGAAGGACAGGACTTATCCTACGAGCAGTACTTC. The rearrangement links TRBV28 to TRBJ2-7, with 7 bases lining up with TRBD1. The germline V gene has CDR1 MDHEN and CDR2 SYDVKM. The CDR3 spans 15 residues. J lost 1 base, V lost 8 bases, and 11 bases had no gene match. Supplemented by reference TRBV28 and TRBJ2-7, the full variable domain reads DVKVTQSSRYLVKRTGEKVFLECVQDMDHENMFWYRQDPGLGLRLIYFSYDVKMKEKGDIPEGYSVSREKKERFSLILESASTNQTSMYLCASWEGQDLSYEQYFGPGTRLTVT.

The chain uses TRBV19 and TRBJ2-7; 9 bases line up with TRBD2. CDR3 size: 16 residues. Germline-derived CDR1 and CDR2 are LNHDA and SQIVND (reference sequence). Trimming removed 5 bases from V and 4 bases from J; junction bases left unmatched: 12. CDR3 loop: CASSSLSGSALYEQYF. In nucleotides, the CDR3 is TGTGCCAGTAGTTCCCTTAGCGGGAGCGCACTTTACGAGCAGTACTTC.